Below, one T cell receptor beta chain is given with its context. This sample was taken from a study of cytomegalovirus exposure and HLA in healthy donors. The germline gives CDR1 LGHNT, CDR2 FRNRAP. Deletions cut 1 base from V and 1 base from J, with 13 bases between. There are 16 residues in the CDR3. Both 60 Vbeta primers and 13 Jbeta primers went into the PCR. Data came from immunoSEQ multiplex PCR; TCRdb stores just in-frame clones and leaves some out. The table includes about 110,000 clones, around 73% detected once. Sequencing input: PBMCs. The V call is TRBV12-5, the J call TRBJ2-5; tentatively, D is TRBD2 (6 bases). The clonotype comes from a man aged 25 to 40 in good health and CMV-seronegative. CDR3 amino acids: CASGLGDPGLQETQYF. The CDR3 DNA reads TGTGCTAGTGGTTTGGGAGACCCGGGACTCCAAGAGACCCAGTACTTC. The variable domain in full, with the rest retrieved from reference TRBV12-5 and TRBJ2-5, is DARVTQTPRHKVTEMGQEVTMRCQPILGHNTVFWYRQTMMQGLELLAYFRNRAPLDDSGMPKDRFSAEMPDATLATLKIQPSEPRDSAVYFCASGLGDPGLQETQYFGPGTRLLVL.